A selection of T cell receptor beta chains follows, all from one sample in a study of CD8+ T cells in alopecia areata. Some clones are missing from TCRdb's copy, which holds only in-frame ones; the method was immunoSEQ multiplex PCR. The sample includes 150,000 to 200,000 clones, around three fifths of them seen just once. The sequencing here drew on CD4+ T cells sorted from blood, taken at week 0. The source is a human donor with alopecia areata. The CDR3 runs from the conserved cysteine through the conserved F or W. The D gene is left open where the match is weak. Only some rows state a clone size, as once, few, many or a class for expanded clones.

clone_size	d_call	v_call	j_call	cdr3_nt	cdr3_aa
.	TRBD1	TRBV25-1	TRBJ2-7	TGTGCCAGCGGCCGGGACAGCTCCTACGAGCAGTACTTC	CASGRDSSYEQYF
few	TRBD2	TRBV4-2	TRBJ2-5	TGTGCCAGCAGCCAAGACGAGGGGAGGGAGCAAGAGACCCAGTACTTC	CASSQDEGREQETQYF
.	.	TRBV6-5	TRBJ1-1	TGTGCCAGCAGTTACGACGGACGAAACACTGAAACTTTCTTT	CASSYDGRNTETFF
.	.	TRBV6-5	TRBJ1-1	TGTGCCAGCAGTTACTCGTTCCAGGGGTCCACTGAAGCTTTCTTT	CASSYSFQGSTEAFF
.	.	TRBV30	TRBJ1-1	TGTGCCTGGTCCCAGCGGGGGAACACTGAAGCTTTCTTT	CAWSQRGNTEAFF
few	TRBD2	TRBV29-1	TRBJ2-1	TGCAGCGTTTTAGGTGGGACTACCCAGGATGAGCAGTTCTTC	CSVLGGTTQDEQFF
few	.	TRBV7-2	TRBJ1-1	TGTGCCAGCAGCTTACAGAAAAACACTGAAGCTTTCTTT	CASSLQKNTEAFF
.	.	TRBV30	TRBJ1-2	TGTGCCTGGAGTTTTGGGGGTTTAGGTGGCTACACCTTC	CAWSFGGLGGYTF
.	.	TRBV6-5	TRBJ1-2	TGTGCCAGCAGTTTGAGTTGGAACTATGGCTACACCTTC	CASSLSWNYGYTF
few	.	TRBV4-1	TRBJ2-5	TGCGCCAGCAGCGCTACGGGACGAGGGGAGACCCAGTACTTC	CASSATGRGETQYF
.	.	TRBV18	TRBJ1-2	TGTGCCAGCTCGCCCGATTCGTCAGGGATTCTGAATGGCTACACCTTC	CASSPDSSGILNGYTF
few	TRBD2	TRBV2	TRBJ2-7	TGTGCCAGCAGTGGACTAGCGGGGGTATACGAGCAGTACTTC	CASSGLAGVYEQYF
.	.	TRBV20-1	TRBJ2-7	TGCAGTGCTAGTGGGTACGAGCAGTACTTC	CSASGYEQYF
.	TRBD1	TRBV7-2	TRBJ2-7	TGTGCCAGCAGCCTGAGGGGGGACAGGTCCTACGAGCAGTACTTC	CASSLRGDRSYEQYF
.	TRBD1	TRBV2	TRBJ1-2	TGTGCCAGCAGAGAAAGACAGGGCCTCACCCGCTATGGCTACACCTTC	CASRERQGLTRYGYTF
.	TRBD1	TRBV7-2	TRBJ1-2	TGTGCCAGCAGCCGAGATCCCGACAGGGGAACCTATGGCTACACCTTC	CASSRDPDRGTYGYTF
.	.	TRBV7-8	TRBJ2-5	TGTGCCAGCAGCCCCCGGGGGGCCAGGGGGGAGACCCAGTACTTC	CASSPRGARGETQYF
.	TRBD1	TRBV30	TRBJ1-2	TGTGCCTGGAGTACCGGGACAGGTGGCTACACCTTC	CAWSTGTGGYTF
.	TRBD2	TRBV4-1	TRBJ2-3	TGCGCCAGCAGCCAAGTCCCAGGACTAGGAACGCAGTATTTT	CASSQVPGLGTQYF
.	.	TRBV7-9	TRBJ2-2	TGTGCCAGCAGGAGAGTCACCGGGGAGCTGTTTTTT	CASRRVTGELFF
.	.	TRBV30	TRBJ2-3	TGTGCCTGGAGTGACGGTGCGGGTGGCACAGATACGCAGTATTTT	CAWSDGAGGTDTQYF
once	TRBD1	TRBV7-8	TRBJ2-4	TGTGCCAGCAGCCCTAGGGACAGGGGATTGGCCAAAAACATTCAGTACTTC	CASSPRDRGLAKNIQYF
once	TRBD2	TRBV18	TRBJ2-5	TGTGCCAGCTCACCGCGCGGGGGGCGTCGGGAGACCCAGTACTTC	CASSPRGGRRETQYF
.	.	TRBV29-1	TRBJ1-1	TGCAGCGCTCTCCCGGGGGCCACTGAAGCTTTCTTT	CSALPGATEAFF
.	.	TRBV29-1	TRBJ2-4	TGCAGCGTTGAAGAAGGTTCCAGGGGCGCAGACATTCAGTACTTC	CSVEEGSRGADIQYF
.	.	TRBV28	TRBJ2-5	TGTGCCAGCAGGCTTTCACTGGCCCAAGAGACCCAGTACTTC	CASRLSLAQETQYF
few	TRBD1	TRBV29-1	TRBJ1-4	TGCAGCGTGAACAGGGGTGAAAAACTGTTTTTT	CSVNRGEKLFF
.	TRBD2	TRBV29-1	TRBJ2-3	TGCAGCGTTGTGAGCGGGGGCACAGATACGCAGTATTTT	CSVVSGGTDTQYF
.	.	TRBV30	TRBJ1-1	TGTGCCTGGGACGGACACAAGAACACTGAAGCTTTCTTT	CAWDGHKNTEAFF